This T cell receptor beta chain was observed in a study of molecular identifiers for immune sequencing clone quantification. Background on the study: Replicate RNA from roughly 20,000 or 100,000 naive CD8 T cells formed five aliquots; four were sequenced. Findings of the study overall: Clones exceeding 20 RNA copies carried over 99% of effector molecules but under 1% of naive-cell molecules.

This clonotype was detected a few times. As yet, its antigen is unknown. Germline assignment: CDR1 SGHNT and CDR2 YYREEE (reference sequence). Trimming cost V 0 bases and J 2 bases; bases outside gene matches: 8. This CDR3 is built from 17 residues. It was with previously described methods and listed TCR primers that bulk TCR libraries were made. TCRdb called the PCR reads again in MiXCR, with one record for every CDR3 protein. Here the sample spans about half a million distinct CDR3 sequences, about 21% being singletons. The sequenced material came from naive CD8+ T cells from blood, with Jurkat cell RNA spiked in. The sample's subset: FACS-sorted CD8+CD4-CCR7+CD45RA+ naive T cells. The chain carries TRBV5-4 and TRBJ2-7; the match to TRBD1 covers 10 bases. This TCR came from a human donor in good health. Some libraries in this study had Jurkat cell RNA spiked in. The CDR3 is CASSLAGTGALAYEQYF. The DNA for the CDR3 is TGTGCCAGCAGCTTGGCCGGGACAGGGGCCCTAGCCTACGAGCAGTACTTC.